This TCR beta chain was recorded in a study of early T cells in non-severe SARS-CoV-2 infection. Individual cDNA molecules received unique molecular identifiers during library preparation. Using its own MiXCR run on the 5' RACE reads, TCRdb lists one record per CDR3 protein. The sample has around 31,000 distinct CDR3 sequences, approximately 5.3% seen once. Germline V gene lookup returns CDR1 MDHEN and CDR2 SYDVKM. V was pared by 5 bases and J by 4 bases, with 14 bases between. This CDR3 region has 14 residues. J is TRBJ2-5 and V is TRBV28; either TRBD1 or TRBD2 may fit D (5 bases each). Sequencing input: whole blood. The source is an adult who was a healthcare worker with PCR-confirmed SARS-CoV-2 infection or an uninfected control (not recorded which). The CDR3 sequence is CASSRTGPAETQYF. In DNA, the CDR3 is TGTGCCAGCAGTCGTACGGGACCTGCAGAGACCCAGTACTTC.